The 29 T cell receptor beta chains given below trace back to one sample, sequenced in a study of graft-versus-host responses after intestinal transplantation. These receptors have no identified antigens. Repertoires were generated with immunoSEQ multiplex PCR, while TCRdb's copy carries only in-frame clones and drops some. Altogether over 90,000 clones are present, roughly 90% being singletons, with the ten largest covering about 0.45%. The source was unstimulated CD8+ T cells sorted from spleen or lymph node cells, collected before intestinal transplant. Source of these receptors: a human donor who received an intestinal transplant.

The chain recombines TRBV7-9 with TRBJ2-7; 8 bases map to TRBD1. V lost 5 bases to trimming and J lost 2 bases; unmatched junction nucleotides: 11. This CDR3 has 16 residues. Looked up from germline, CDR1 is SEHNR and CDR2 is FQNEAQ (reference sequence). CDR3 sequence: CASSTQGQVETYEQYF. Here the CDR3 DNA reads TGTGCCAGCAGCACCCAGGGACAGGTAGAAACCTACGAGCAGTACTTC.

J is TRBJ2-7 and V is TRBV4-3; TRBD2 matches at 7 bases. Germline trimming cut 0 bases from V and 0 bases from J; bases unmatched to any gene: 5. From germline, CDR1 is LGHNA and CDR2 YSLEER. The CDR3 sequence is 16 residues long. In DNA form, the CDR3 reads TGCGCCAGCAGCCAAGATCGGGGCGGGAGCTCCTACGAGCAGTACTTC. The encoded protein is CASSQDRGGSSYEQYF.

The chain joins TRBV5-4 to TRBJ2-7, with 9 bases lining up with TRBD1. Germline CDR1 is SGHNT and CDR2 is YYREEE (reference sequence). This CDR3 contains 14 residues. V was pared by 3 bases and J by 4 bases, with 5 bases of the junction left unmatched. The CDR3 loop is CASSWGQGAYEQYF. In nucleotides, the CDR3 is TGTGCCAGCAGCTGGGGACAGGGAGCGTACGAGCAGTACTTC.

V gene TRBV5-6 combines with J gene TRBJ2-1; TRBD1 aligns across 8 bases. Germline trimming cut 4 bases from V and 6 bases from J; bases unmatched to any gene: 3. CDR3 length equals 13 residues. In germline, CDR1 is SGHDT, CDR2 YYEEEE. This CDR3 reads CASSRGQANEQFF. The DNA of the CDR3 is TGTGCCAGCAGCCGGGGACAGGCCAATGAGCAGTTCTTC.

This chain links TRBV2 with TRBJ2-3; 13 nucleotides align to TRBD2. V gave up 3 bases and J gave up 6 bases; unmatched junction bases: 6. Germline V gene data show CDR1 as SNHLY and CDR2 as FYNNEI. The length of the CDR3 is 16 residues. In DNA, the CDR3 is TGTGCCAGCAGTGAGGGACTAGCGGGACTAAAGGATACGCAGTATTTT. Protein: CASSEGLAGLKDTQYF. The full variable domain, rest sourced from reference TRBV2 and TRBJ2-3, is EPEVTQTPSHQVTQMGQEVILRCVPISNHLYFYWYRQILGQKVEFLVSFYNNEISEKSEIFDDQFSVERPDGSNFTLKIRSTKLEDSAMYFCASSEGLAGLKDTQYFGPGTRLTVL.

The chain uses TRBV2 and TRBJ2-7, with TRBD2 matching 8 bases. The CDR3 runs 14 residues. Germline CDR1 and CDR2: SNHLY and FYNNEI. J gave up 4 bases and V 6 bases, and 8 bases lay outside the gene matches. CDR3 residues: CASSRSLAGYEQYF. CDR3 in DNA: TGTGCCAGCAGCAGGTCTCTAGCGGGTTACGAGCAGTACTTC.

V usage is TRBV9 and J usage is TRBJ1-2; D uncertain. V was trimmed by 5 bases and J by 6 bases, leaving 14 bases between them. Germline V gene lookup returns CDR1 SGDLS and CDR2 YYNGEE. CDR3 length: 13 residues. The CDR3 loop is CASRSQAQDGYTF. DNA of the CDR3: TGTGCCAGCAGGTCCCAGGCCCAGGATGGCTACACCTTC. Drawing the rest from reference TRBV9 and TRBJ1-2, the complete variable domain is DSGVTQTPKHLITATGQRVTLRCSPRSGDLSVYWYQQSLDQGLQFLIQYYNGEERAKGNILERFSAQQFPDLHSELNLSSLELGDSALYFCASRSQAQDGYTFGSGTRLTVV.

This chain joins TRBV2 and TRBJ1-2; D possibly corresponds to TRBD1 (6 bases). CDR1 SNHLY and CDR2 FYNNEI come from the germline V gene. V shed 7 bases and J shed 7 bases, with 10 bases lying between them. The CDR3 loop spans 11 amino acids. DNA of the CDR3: TGTGCCAGCAACAGGGAATCTGGCTACACCTTC. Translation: CASNRESGYTF.

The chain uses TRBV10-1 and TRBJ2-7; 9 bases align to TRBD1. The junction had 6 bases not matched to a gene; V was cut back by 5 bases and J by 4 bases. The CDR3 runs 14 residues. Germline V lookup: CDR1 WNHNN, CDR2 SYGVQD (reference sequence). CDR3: CASSPGQGPYEQYF. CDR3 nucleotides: TGCGCCAGCAGTCCGGGACAGGGACCTTACGAGCAGTACTTC.

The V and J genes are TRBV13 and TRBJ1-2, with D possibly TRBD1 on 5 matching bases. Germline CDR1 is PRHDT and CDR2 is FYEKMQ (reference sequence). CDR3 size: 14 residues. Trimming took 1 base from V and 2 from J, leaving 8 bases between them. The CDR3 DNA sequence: TGTGCCAGCAGCTTAGAAGGGGAAAACTATGGCTACACCTTC. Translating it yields CASSLEGENYGYTF.

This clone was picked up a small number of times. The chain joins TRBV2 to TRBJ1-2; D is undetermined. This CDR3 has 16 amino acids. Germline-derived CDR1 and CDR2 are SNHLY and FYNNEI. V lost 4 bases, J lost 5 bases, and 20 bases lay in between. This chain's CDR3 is CASSALLEAAFYGYTF. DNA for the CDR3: TGTGCCAGCAGTGCCCTCCTGGAGGCTGCTTTTTATGGCTACACCTTC.

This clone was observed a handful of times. CDR3 residues: CASSQVGTVEAFF. As DNA, the CDR3 is TGCGCCAGCAGCCAGGTCGGGACAGTTGAAGCTTTCTTT. The rearrangement links TRBV4-1 to TRBJ1-1; TRBD1 aligns across 7 bases. Germline assignment: CDR1 MGHRA and CDR2 YSYEKL. The CDR3 extends over 13 amino acids. Trimming cost V 3 bases and J 7 bases; bases outside gene matches: 5.

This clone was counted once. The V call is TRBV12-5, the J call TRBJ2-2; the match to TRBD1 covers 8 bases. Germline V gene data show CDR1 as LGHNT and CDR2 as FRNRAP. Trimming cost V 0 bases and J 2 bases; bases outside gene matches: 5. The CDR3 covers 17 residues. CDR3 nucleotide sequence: TGTGCTAGTGGTTTGGTACTGACAGGGGAAAACACCGGGGAGCTGTTTTTT. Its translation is CASGLVLTGENTGELFF.

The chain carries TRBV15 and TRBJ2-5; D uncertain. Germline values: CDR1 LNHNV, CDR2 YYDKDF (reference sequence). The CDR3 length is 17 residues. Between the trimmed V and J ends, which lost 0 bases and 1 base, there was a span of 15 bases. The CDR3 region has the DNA TGTGCCACCAGCAGAGATAAGGCCCTTCAGGTCCAAGAGACCCAGTACTTC. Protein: CATSRDKALQVQETQYF.

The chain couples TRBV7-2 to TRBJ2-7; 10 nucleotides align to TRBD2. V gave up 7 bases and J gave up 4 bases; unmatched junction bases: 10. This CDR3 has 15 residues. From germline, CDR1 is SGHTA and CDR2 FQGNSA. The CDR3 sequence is CASTPVSGGAYEQYF. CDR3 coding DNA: TGTGCCAGCACCCCCGTCAGCGGGGGGGCTTACGAGCAGTACTTC.

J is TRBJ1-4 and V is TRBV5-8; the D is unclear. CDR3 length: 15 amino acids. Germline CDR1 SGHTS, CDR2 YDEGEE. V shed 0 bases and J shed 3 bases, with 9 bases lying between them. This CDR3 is CASSLVESANEKLFF. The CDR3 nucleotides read TGTGCCAGCAGCTTGGTGGAGTCAGCTAATGAAAAACTGTTTTTT.

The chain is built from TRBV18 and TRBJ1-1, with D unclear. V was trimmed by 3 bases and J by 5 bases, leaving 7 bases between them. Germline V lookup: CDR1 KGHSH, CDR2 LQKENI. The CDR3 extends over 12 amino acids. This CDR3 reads CASSPVTTEAFF. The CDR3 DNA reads TGTGCCAGCTCACCTGTCACAACTGAAGCTTTCTTT.

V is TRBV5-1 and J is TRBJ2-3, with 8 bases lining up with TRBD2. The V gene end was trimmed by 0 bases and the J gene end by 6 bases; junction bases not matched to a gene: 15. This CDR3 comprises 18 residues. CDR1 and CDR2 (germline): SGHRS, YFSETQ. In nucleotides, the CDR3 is TGCGCCAGCAGCTTGGTCGTGACTAGCGAACCATCAACGGATACGCAGTATTTT. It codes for CASSLVVTSEPSTDTQYF.

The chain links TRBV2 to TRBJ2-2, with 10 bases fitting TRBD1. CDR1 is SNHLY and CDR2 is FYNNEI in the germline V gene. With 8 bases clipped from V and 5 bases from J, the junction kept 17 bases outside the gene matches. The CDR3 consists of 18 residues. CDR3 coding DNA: TGTGCCAGCGGGGGTACCCTTAGACAGGGGGCCTGGACCGGGGAGCTGTTTTTT. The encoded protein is CASGGTLRQGAWTGELFF.

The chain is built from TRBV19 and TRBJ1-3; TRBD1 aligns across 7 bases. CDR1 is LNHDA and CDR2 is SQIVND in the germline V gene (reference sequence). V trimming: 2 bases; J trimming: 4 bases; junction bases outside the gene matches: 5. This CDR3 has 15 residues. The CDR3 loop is CASSIRGQVGNTIYF. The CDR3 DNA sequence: TGTGCCAGTAGTATAAGGGGGCAGGTGGGAAACACCATATATTTT. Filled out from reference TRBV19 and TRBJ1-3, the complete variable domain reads DGGITQSPKYLFRKEGQNVTLSCEQNLNHDAMYWYRQDPGQGLRLIYYSQIVNDFQKGDIAEGYSVSREKKESFPLTVTSAQKNPTAFYLCASSIRGQVGNTIYFGEGSWLTVV.

The CDR3 DNA sequence: TGTGCCAGCAGCCCCCGGGGGAGGCTCCTCTACAATGAGCAGTTCTTC. Its protein product is CASSPRGRLLYNEQFF. This rearrangement joins TRBV7-2 to TRBJ2-1; D possibly corresponds to TRBD2 (6 bases). The CDR3 consists of 16 residues. V was cut by 5 bases and J by 3 bases, with 17 bases left in between. Per the germline V gene, CDR1 is SGHTA and CDR2 is FQGNSA.

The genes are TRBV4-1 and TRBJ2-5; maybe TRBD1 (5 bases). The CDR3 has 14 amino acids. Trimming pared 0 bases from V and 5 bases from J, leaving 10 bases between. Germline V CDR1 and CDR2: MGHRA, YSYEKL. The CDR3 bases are TGCGCCAGCAGCCAAGATGGGGCCGAGGAGACCCAGTACTTC. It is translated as CASSQDGAEETQYF.

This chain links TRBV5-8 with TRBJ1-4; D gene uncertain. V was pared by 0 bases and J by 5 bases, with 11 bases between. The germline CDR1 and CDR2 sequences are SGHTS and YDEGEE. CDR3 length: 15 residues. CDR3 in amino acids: CASSLDLRVNEKLFF. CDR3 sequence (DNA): TGTGCCAGCAGCTTGGATTTGCGAGTAAATGAAAAACTGTTTTTT.

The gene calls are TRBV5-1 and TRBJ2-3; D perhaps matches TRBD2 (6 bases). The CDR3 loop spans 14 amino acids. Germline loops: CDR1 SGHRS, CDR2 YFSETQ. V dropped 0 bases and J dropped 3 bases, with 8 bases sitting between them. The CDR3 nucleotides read TGCGCCAGCAGCTTGGGGCGGGAAACAGATACGCAGTATTTT. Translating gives CASSLGRETDTQYF.

The CDR3 nucleotides are TGTGCCAGTAGCCGCCCGGGACACTTGAGCAATCAGCCCCAGCATTTT. Translating it yields CASSRPGHLSNQPQHF. The rearrangement links TRBV19 to TRBJ1-5, with TRBD1 as a possible D gene (6 bases). Germline CDR1 is LNHDA and CDR2 is SQIVND (reference sequence). Trimming left V 6 bases short and J 1 base short, with 16 bases between. The CDR3 covers 16 residues.

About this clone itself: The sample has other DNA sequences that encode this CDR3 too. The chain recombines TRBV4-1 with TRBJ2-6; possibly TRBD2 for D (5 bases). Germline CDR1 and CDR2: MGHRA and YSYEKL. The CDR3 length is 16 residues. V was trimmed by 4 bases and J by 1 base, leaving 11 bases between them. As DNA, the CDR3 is TGCGCCAGCAGCCCAAGGTCGGGGTCTGGGGCCAACGTCCTGACTTTC. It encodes CASSPRSGSGANVLTF.

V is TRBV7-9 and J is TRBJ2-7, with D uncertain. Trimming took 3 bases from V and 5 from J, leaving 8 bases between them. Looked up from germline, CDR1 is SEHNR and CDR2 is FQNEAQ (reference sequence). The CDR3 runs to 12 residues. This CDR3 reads CASSFGRDEQYF. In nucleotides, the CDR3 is TGTGCCAGCAGCTTTGGCCGGGACGAGCAGTACTTC.

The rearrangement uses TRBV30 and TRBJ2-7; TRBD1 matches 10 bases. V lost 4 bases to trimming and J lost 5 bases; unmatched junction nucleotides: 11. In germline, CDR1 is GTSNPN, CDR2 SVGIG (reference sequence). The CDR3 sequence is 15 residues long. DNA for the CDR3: TGTGCCTGGACCAACCGGGACAGGGGAATCGACGAGCAGTACTTC. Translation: CAWTNRDRGIDEQYF.

The CDR3 DNA is TGTGCCAGTAGTACAGGGGGAAGGAGCACTGAAGCTTTCTTT. The encoded protein is CASSTGGRSTEAFF. The chain couples TRBV19 to TRBJ1-1; 7 bases line up with TRBD1. The V gene end was trimmed by 4 bases and the J gene end by 4 bases; junction bases not matched to a gene: 6. This CDR3 comprises 14 residues. Germline lookup yields CDR1 LNHDA and CDR2 SQIVND (reference sequence).